Below are 27 T cell receptor beta chains sequenced from a single sample in a study of control samples from healthy donors and cancer patients. The method was immunoSEQ multiplex PCR; TCRdb's version includes in-frame clones alone and lacks a portion of them. The sample has 390,000 or so clones; around 90% are singletons. What was sequenced was PBMCs. The origin of the receptors is a man aged 40-50 years with head and neck cancer.

The rearrangement joins TRBV7-9 to TRBJ1-1, with 9 bases matching TRBD1. Germline V gene lookup returns CDR1 SEHNR and CDR2 FQNEAQ (reference sequence). The CDR3 consists of 15 residues. The V and J ends lost 2 bases and 3 bases, in that order; junction bases with no gene match: 4. This chain's CDR3 is CASSLRQGVDTEAFF. The CDR3 DNA sequence: TGTGCCAGCAGCTTAAGACAGGGGGTCGACACTGAAGCTTTCTTT.

The J gene is TRBJ2-7, the V gene TRBV6-5; 8 bases agree with TRBD2. The CDR3 runs to 15 residues. The germline CDR1 and CDR2 sequences are MNHEY and SVGAGI. Losses at the gene ends were 5 bases for V and 5 bases for J; bases not matched to a gene: 11. The DNA of the CDR3 is TGTGCCAGCAGTCAAACGGGACTAGGAAATCACGAGCAGTACTTC. It yields the protein CASSQTGLGNHEQYF.

The CDR3 sequence: CASSEYENTGELFF. CDR3 DNA sequence: TGCGCCAGCAGTGAGTATGAGAACACCGGGGAGCTGTTTTTT. The V gene is TRBV10-1, the J gene TRBJ2-2; D unresolved. Germline loops: CDR1 WNHNN, CDR2 SYGVQD (reference sequence). The CDR3 covers 14 residues. V was pared by 1 base and J by 1 base, with 4 bases between.

The chain links TRBV3-1 (or the pseudogene TRBV3-2) to TRBJ2-5, with D hard to call. Germline CDR1 LGHDT, CDR2 YNNKEL (reference sequence). CDR3 size: 15 residues. V dropped 0 bases and J dropped 5 bases, with 13 bases sitting between them. CDR3: CASSQDLRTGETQYF. CDR3 nucleotides: TGTGCCAGCAGCCAAGACTTGCGGACCGGGGAGACCCAGTACTTC.

The V and J genes are TRBV19 and TRBJ1-3; no clear D gene. CDR3 size: 12 residues. V dropped 7 bases and J dropped 0 bases, with 4 bases sitting between them. Germline lookup yields CDR1 LNHDA and CDR2 SQIVND (reference sequence). The CDR3: CASMVSGNTIYF. The DNA for the CDR3 is TGTGCCAGTATGGTCTCTGGAAACACCATATATTTT.

V usage is TRBV24-1 and J usage is TRBJ2-5; 8 bases fit TRBD1. V was pared by 3 bases and J by 0 bases, with 2 bases of the junction left unmatched. The CDR3 has 15 amino acids. The germline V gene encodes CDR1 KGHDR and CDR2 SFDVKD. This CDR3 is CATSDRDRNQETQYF. CDR3 DNA sequence: TGTGCCACCAGTGATAGGGACAGGAACCAAGAGACCCAGTACTTC.

This clone has only a few counts. The chain carries TRBV18 and TRBJ1-5; TRBD1 is a possible D gene (6 bases). Germline loops: CDR1 KGHSH, CDR2 LQKENI. V lost 3 bases, J lost 0 bases, and 21 bases lay in between. The CDR3 spans 19 residues. This chain's CDR3 is CASSPFGQTNPYSNQPQHF. The CDR3, as DNA: TGTGCCAGCTCACCTTTCGGACAGACTAATCCTTATAGCAATCAGCCCCAGCATTTT.

The chain carries TRBV27 and TRBJ2-1; 11 nucleotides agree with TRBD1. Trimming cost V 3 bases and J 4 bases; bases outside gene matches: 5. The CDR3 is made up of 16 amino acids. The germline gives CDR1 MNHEY, CDR2 SMNVEV (reference sequence). CDR3 loop: CASSLDRGLTYNEQFF. The CDR3 nucleotides read TGTGCCAGCAGTTTGGACAGGGGGCTCACGTACAATGAGCAGTTCTTC.

The genes are TRBV18 and TRBJ2-6; D is unresolved. Germline V CDR1 and CDR2: KGHSH, LQKENI. This CDR3 has 18 residues. V dropped 2 bases and J dropped 0 bases, with 14 bases sitting between them. The CDR3 DNA reads TGTGCCAGCTCACCAGTAGGGCTGTCTCCCTCTGGGGCCAACGTCCTGACTTTC. Translated, it gives CASSPVGLSPSGANVLTF.

V and J are TRBV9 and TRBJ2-2; D gene unclear. The germline V gene has CDR1 SGDLS and CDR2 YYNGEE. This CDR3 has 15 residues. The V end was cut by 4 bases, the J end by 1 base, with 11 bases between. The CDR3 DNA reads as TGTGCCAGCAGCCATACGGCAGGGAACACCGGGGAGCTGTTTTTT. This codes for CASSHTAGNTGELFF.

The chain couples TRBV29-1 to TRBJ1-6; 7 bases match TRBD1. CDR3 size: 14 residues. The germline V gene has CDR1 SQVTM and CDR2 ANQGSEA. Germline trimming cut 6 bases from V and 3 bases from J; bases unmatched to any gene: 5. The CDR3 DNA reads as TGCAGCGTAACAGGGGCGGTCTATAATTCACCCCTCCACTTT. Protein product: CSVTGAVYNSPLHF.

The J gene is TRBJ2-3, the V gene TRBV2; TRBD2 aligns across 7 bases. The V gene's germline CDR1 is SNHLY and CDR2 FYNNEI. The V gene end was trimmed by 6 bases and the J gene end by 6 bases; junction bases not matched to a gene: 12. The CDR3 extends over 15 amino acids. CDR3 coding DNA: TGTGCCAGCAGCGTAGAATCCCCCGGGAGGGATACGCAGTATTTT. Protein sequence: CASSVESPGRDTQYF.

This chain connects TRBV28 to TRBJ1-3; D may be TRBD1 (6 bases). The V gene lost 2 bases and the J gene lost 0 bases, with 17 bases spanning the gap. The CDR3 is made up of 18 amino acids. The germline V gene has CDR1 MDHEN and CDR2 SYDVKM. CDR3 amino acids: CASSLRPQGFLSGNTIYF. The CDR3 bases are TGTGCCAGCAGTTTACGGCCCCAGGGGTTCCTCTCTGGAAACACCATATATTTT.

V and J are TRBV19 and TRBJ2-5; TRBD1 might be the D (6 bases). This CDR3 is 15 amino acids long. Germline V gives CDR1 LNHDA, CDR2 SQIVND (reference sequence). The ends were cut back, 1 base at V and 5 bases at J, with 14 bases in the middle. In DNA form, the CDR3 reads TGTGCCAGTAGTATAGCCTCCACAGGGACGGAGACCCAGTACTTC. This codes for CASSIASTGTETQYF.

V usage is TRBV24-1 and J usage is TRBJ2-7, with TRBD2 as a possible D gene (7 bases). Germline V gene sequence: CDR1 KGHDR, CDR2 SFDVKD. V was pared by 2 bases and J by 2 bases, with 12 bases between. This CDR3 has 15 amino acids. This chain's CDR3 is CATSDSRGTTYEQYF. The CDR3, as DNA: TGTGCCACCAGTGATTCAAGGGGGACTACCTACGAGCAGTACTTC.

J is TRBJ2-1 and V is TRBV30; TRBD1 might be the D (6 bases). The CDR3 length is 15 residues. Germline V CDR1 and CDR2: GTSNPN, SVGIG (reference sequence). The V end was cut by 0 bases, the J end by 4 bases, with 13 bases between. The chain's CDR3 is CAWSVLGTPYNEQFF. CDR3 sequence (DNA): TGTGCCTGGAGTGTACTGGGGACACCGTACAATGAGCAGTTCTTC.

This clone has a single count. This sequence joins TRBV4-3 and TRBJ1-3, with D uncertain. The CDR3 has 16 residues. V lost 1 base, J lost 2 bases, and 12 bases lay in between. Germline V gene data show CDR1 as LGHNA and CDR2 as YSLEER. CDR3 amino acids: CASSQGASGPGNTIYF. DNA of the CDR3: TGCGCCAGCAGCCAAGGGGCGAGTGGCCCTGGAAACACCATATATTTT.

The CDR3 sequence is CASSLRTSGRNDEQFF. DNA for the CDR3: TGTGCCAGCAGCCTTAGGACTAGCGGGAGGAACGATGAGCAGTTCTTC. The chain couples TRBV7-9 to TRBJ2-1; 14 positions agree with TRBD2. V shed 5 bases and J 8 bases; nucleotides not matched to a gene: 8. Germline V gene lookup returns CDR1 SEHNR and CDR2 FQNEAQ (reference sequence). The CDR3 covers 16 residues. The full variable domain, its missing parts supplied by reference TRBV7-9 and TRBJ2-1, is DTGVSQNPRHKITKRGQNVTFRCDPISEHNRLYWYRQTLGQGPEFLTYFQNEAQLEKSRLLSDRFSAERPKGSFSTLEIQRTEQGDSAMYLCASSLRTSGRNDEQFFGPGTRLTVL.

The chain combines TRBV28 with TRBJ2-7, with D tentatively TRBD2 (5 bases). Germline loops: CDR1 MDHEN, CDR2 SYDVKM. CDR3 length: 15 amino acids. The V gene lost 6 bases and the J gene lost 3 bases, with 18 bases spanning the gap. DNA for the CDR3: TGTGCCAGCAGCAGGCGGGTTGGCAGCTTCTACGAGCAGTACTTC. Protein: CASSRRVGSFYEQYF.

The chain couples TRBV5-3 to TRBJ2-7; 8 bases align to TRBD2. TRBV5-3 has ORF status, its function being uncertain. CDR3 length: 15 residues. J lost 3 bases, V lost 5 bases, and 10 bases had no gene match. DNA for the CDR3: TGTGCCAGAAGTTCGGGAGGAGCGGGAGACTACGAGCAGTACTTC. Its translation: CARSSGGAGDYEQYF.

This clone was seen just once. The chain couples TRBV6-1 to TRBJ2-6; a weak D match, TRBD2 (5 bases). The germline V gene encodes CDR1 MNHNS and CDR2 SASEGT. Trimming took 4 bases from V and 3 from J, leaving 19 bases between them. The CDR3 has 18 residues. CDR3 loop: CASSGARGSPLGANVLTF. As DNA, the CDR3 is TGTGCCAGCAGTGGCGCCCGGGGATCCCCCCTTGGGGCCAACGTCCTGACTTTC.

This chain connects TRBV4-3 to TRBJ1-2; D not certain. Germline CDR1 reads LGHNA; CDR2 reads YSLEER. The V end lost 1 base, the J end lost 8 bases, and 14 bases lay between the germline ends. The CDR3 length is 14 residues. The CDR3 is CASSQGPRAGGYTF. In DNA, the CDR3 is TGCGCCAGCAGCCAAGGGCCGAGGGCGGGAGGCTACACCTTC.

The chain has TRBV7-2 and TRBJ2-1, with 8 bases that match TRBD2. This CDR3 region has 15 residues. The ends lost 3 bases at V and 6 bases at J; junction bases unmatched: 7. Germline CDR1 reads SGHTA; CDR2 reads FQGNSA. CDR3 DNA: TGTGCCAGCAGCTTTACCGGGACTAGTCCCAATGAGCAGTTCTTC. This gives the protein CASSFTGTSPNEQFF.

This clone showed up just a few times. The J gene is TRBJ1-5, the V gene TRBV27; D not resolved. The CDR3 runs 16 residues. The V end lost 4 bases, the J end lost 5 bases, and 18 bases lay between the germline ends. CDR1 is MNHEY and CDR2 is SMNVEV in the germline V gene (reference sequence). CDR3 sequence: CASSSRWEAVDQPQHF. The CDR3 nucleotides are TGTGCCAGCAGTTCGCGGTGGGAGGCAGTCGATCAGCCCCAGCATTTT.

The V call is TRBV27, the J call TRBJ1-4; D is ambiguous. Deletions cut 7 bases from V and 5 bases from J, with 11 bases between. Germline lookup yields CDR1 MNHEY and CDR2 SMNVEV (reference sequence). The CDR3 loop spans 13 amino acids. CDR3 nucleotide sequence: TGTGCCAGCACCCCAGGTACCAATGAAAAACTGTTTTTT. Its translation is CASTPGTNEKLFF.

The chain combines TRBV5-1 with TRBJ1-2, with 7 bases fitting TRBD1. The CDR3 has 14 residues. Germline V gene data show CDR1 as SGHRS and CDR2 as YFSETQ. V was pared by 2 bases and J by 6 bases, with 7 bases of the junction left unmatched. CDR3 amino acids: CASSLQGSPNGYTF. CDR3 DNA sequence: TGCGCCAGCAGCTTACAGGGGAGCCCCAATGGCTACACCTTC.

This rearrangement joins TRBV6-6 to TRBJ1-6, with a possible D match to TRBD1 (6 bases). CDR1 is MNHNY and CDR2 is SVGAGI in the germline V gene (reference sequence). V shed 6 bases and J shed 5 bases, with 17 bases lying between them. The CDR3 extends over 16 amino acids. CDR3 sequence reads: CASSPGGRGDNSPLHF. CDR3 in DNA: TGTGCCAGCAGCCCGGGTGGGAGGGGGGATAATTCACCCCTCCACTTT.